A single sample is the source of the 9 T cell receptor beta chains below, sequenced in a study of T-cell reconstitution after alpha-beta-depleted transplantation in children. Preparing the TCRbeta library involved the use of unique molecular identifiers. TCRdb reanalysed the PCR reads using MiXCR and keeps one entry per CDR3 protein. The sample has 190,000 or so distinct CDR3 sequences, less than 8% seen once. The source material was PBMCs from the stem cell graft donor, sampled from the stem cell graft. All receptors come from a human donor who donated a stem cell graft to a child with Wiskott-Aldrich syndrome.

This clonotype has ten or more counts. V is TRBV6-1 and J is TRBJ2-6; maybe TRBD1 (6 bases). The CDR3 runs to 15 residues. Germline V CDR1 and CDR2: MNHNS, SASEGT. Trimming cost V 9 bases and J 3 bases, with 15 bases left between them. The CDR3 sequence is CASETTGSGANVLTF. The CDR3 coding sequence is TGTGCCAGTGAAACTACAGGGAGTGGGGCCAACGTCCTGACTTTC.

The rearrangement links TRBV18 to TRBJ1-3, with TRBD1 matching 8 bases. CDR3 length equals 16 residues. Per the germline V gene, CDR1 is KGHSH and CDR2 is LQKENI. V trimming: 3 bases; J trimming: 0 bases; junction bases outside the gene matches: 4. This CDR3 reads CASSPRDRISGNTIYF. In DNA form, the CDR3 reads TGTGCCAGCTCACCCCGGGACAGGATCTCTGGAAACACCATATATTTT.

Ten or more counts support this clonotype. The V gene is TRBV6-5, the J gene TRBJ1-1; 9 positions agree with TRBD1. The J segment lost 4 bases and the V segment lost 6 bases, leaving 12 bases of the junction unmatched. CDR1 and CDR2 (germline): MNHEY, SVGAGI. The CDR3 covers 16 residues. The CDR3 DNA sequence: TGTGCCAGCAGCTCCGGGACAGGGATACGGAGCACTGAAGCTTTCTTT. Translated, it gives CASSSGTGIRSTEAFF.

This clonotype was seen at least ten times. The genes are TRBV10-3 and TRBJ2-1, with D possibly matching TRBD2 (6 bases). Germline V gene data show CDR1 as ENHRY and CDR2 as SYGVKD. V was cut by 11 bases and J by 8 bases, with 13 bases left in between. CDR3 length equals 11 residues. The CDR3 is CASGGGDEQFF. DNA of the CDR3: TGTGCCTCCGGAGGAGGGGATGAGCAGTTCTTC.

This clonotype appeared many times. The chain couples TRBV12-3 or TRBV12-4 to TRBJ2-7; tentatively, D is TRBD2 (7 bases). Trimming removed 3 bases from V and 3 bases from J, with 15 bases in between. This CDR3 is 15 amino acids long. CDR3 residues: CASSFGGGSLYEQYF. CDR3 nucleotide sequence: TGTGCCAGCAGTTTTGGGGGGGGCTCCCTCTACGAGCAGTACTTC.

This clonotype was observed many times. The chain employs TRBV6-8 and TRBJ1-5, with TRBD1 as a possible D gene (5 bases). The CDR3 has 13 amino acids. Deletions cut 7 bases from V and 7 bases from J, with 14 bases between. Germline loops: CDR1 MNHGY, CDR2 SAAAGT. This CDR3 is CASTLTTEQPQHF. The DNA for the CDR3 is TGTGCCAGCACCCTTACGACAGAACAGCCCCAGCATTTT.

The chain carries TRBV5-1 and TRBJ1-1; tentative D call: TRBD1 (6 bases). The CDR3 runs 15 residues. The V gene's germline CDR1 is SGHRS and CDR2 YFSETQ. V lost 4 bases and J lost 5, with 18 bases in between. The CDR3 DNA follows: TGCGCCAGCAGCGACGGGGGGCAAGTTCGGACTGAAGCTTTCTTT. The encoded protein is CASSDGGQVRTEAFF. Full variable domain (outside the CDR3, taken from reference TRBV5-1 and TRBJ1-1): KAGVTQTPRYLIKTRGQQVTLSCSPISGHRSVSWYQQTPGQGLQFLFEYFSETQRNKGNFPGRFSGRQFSNSRSEMNVSTLELGDSALYLCASSDGGQVRTEAFFGQGTRLTVV.

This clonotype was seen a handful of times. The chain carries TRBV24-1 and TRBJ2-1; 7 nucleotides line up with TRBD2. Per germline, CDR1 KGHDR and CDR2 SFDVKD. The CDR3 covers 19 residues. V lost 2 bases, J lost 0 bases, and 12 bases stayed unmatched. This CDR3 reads CATSDSSPKAGSSYNEQFF. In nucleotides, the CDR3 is TGTGCCACCAGTGATTCGTCCCCCAAAGCGGGGAGCTCCTACAATGAGCAGTTCTTC.

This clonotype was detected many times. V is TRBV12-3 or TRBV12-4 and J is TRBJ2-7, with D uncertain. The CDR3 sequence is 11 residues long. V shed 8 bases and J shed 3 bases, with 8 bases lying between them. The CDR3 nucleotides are TGTGCCAGCCAGATCAACTACGAGCAGTACTTC. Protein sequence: CASQINYEQYF.